Shown below are 20 T cell receptor beta chains from a single sample sequenced in a study of cytomegalovirus exposure and HLA in healthy donors. PCR primers comprised 60 Vbeta and 13 Jbeta primers. The method was immunoSEQ multiplex PCR; TCRdb's version includes in-frame clones alone and lacks a portion of them. The repertoire holds about 110,000 clones, with over 60% as singletons. Sequenced material: PBMCs. These receptors all stem from a woman in her forties in good health and CMV-seropositive.

This chain links TRBV7-2 with TRBJ1-6, with D perhaps matching TRBD1 (6 bases). The CDR3 sequence is 17 residues long. CDR1 and CDR2 from the germline V gene are SGHTA and FQGNSA. Trimming took 1 base from V and 3 from J, leaving 13 bases between them. This CDR3 reads CASSLVQGPSYNSPLHF. The CDR3 nucleotides are TGTGCCAGCAGCTTAGTTCAGGGGCCGAGCTATAATTCACCCCTCCACTTT.

The rearrangement links TRBV2 to TRBJ1-2; D call uncertain. Trimming shortened V by 10 bases and J by 6 bases, and 12 bases separated the two germline ends. CDR1 SNHLY and CDR2 FYNNEI come from the germline V gene. The CDR3 totals 11 residues. CDR3 bases: TGTGCCAACCCTAGTGTGGATGGCTACACCTTC. This sequence encodes CANPSVDGYTF.

This chain joins TRBV6-5 and TRBJ1-2; D gene ambiguous. This CDR3 is built from 15 residues. The germline CDR1 and CDR2 sequences are MNHEY and SVGAGI. Between the trimmed V and J ends, which lost 2 bases and 4 bases, there was a span of 14 bases. The CDR3 DNA reads TGTGCCAGCAGTTACAGTCCGTCGGTACCCTATGGCTACACCTTC. Translating it yields CASSYSPSVPYGYTF.

This chain links TRBV5-6 with TRBJ2-1; TRBD2 might be the D (6 bases). The V gene lost 5 bases and the J gene lost 14 bases, with 17 bases spanning the gap. Germline V gene sequence: CDR1 SGHDT, CDR2 YYEEEE. CDR3 length: 12 residues. CDR3 DNA sequence: TGTGCCAGCAGGGCGGGCCCGTCGGGGGAGTTCTTC. It translates to CASRAGPSGEFF. Full variable domain (remainder filled in from reference TRBV5-6 and TRBJ2-1): DAGVTQSPTHLIKTRGQQVTLRCSPKSGHDTVSWYQQALGQGPQFIFQYYEEEERQRGNFPDRFSGHQFPNYSSELNVNALLLGDSALYLCASRAGPSGEFFGPGTRLTVL.

This clone was counted once. The chain employs TRBV7-6 and TRBJ1-6, with D uncertain. Between the trimmed V and J ends, which lost 3 bases and 9 bases, there was a span of 6 bases. The germline V gene encodes CDR1 SGHVS and CDR2 FNYEAQ. This CDR3 has 12 residues. The CDR3 region is CASSFSGSPLHF. Here the CDR3 DNA reads TGTGCCAGCAGCTTTTCCGGTTCACCCCTCCACTTT.

The chain recombines TRBV29-1 with TRBJ1-4, with D unclear. Per the germline V gene, CDR1 is SQVTM and CDR2 is ANQGSEA. Deletions cut 1 base from V and 7 bases from J, with 13 bases between. The CDR3 sequence is 14 residues long. CDR3 amino acids: CSVEVPGGGEKLFF. CDR3 DNA sequence: TGCAGCGTTGAAGTACCCGGTGGTGGTGAAAAACTGTTTTTT.

V is TRBV4-1 and J is TRBJ1-1; the D gene is possibly TRBD1 (5 bases). The CDR3 is 13 residues long. Germline-derived CDR1 and CDR2 are MGHRA and YSYEKL. The V gene lost 7 bases and the J gene lost 1 base, with 10 bases spanning the gap. CDR3 sequence: CASNEQGNTEAFF. The CDR3 bases are TGCGCCAGCAACGAGCAGGGGAACACTGAAGCTTTCTTT.

The chain couples TRBV27 to TRBJ2-3; the match to TRBD2 covers 7 bases. The CDR3 loop spans 13 amino acids. V trimming: 4 bases; J trimming: 8 bases; junction bases outside the gene matches: 6. Germline V lookup: CDR1 MNHEY, CDR2 SMNVEV (reference sequence). The CDR3 DNA follows: TGTGCCAGCAGTTCCCTGACTAGCTCTACGCAGTATTTT. It is translated as CASSSLTSSTQYF.

This chain links TRBV6-5 with TRBJ2-5; 9 bases map to TRBD1. In germline, CDR1 is MNHEY, CDR2 SVGAGI. V shed 5 bases, J shed 2 bases, and the junction held 3 bases outside the gene matches. The CDR3 length is 14 residues. CDR3 in amino acids: CASSTDRGQETQYF. The CDR3 coding sequence is TGTGCCAGCAGTACCGACAGGGGGCAAGAGACCCAGTACTTC.

The gene calls are TRBV25-1 and TRBJ1-4; TRBD1 aligns across 9 bases. This CDR3 region has 13 residues. The V and J ends lost 7 bases and 7 bases, in that order; junction bases with no gene match: 4. CDR1 MGHDK and CDR2 SYGVNS come from the germline V gene. CDR3 DNA: TGTGCCAGCACACAGGGGGCTCCTGAAAAACTGTTTTTT. Amino acids: CASTQGAPEKLFF.

The rearrangement links TRBV29-1 to TRBJ2-5; D is ambiguous. The V and J ends lost 3 bases and 2 bases respectively, with 7 bases between them. This CDR3 contains 12 residues. CDR1 is SQVTM, CDR2 ANQGSEA, per germline. The CDR3: CSVDALQETQYF. The CDR3 nucleotides are TGCAGCGTTGACGCTCTACAAGAGACCCAGTACTTC.

The rearrangement joins TRBV19 to TRBJ1-6; D is perhaps TRBD1 (5 bases). CDR3 size: 14 residues. CDR1 is LNHDA and CDR2 is SQIVND in the germline V gene (reference sequence). Trimming removed 4 bases from V and 3 bases from J, with 7 bases in between. CDR3 region: CASSRQFYNSPLHF. CDR3 bases: TGTGCCAGTAGTAGACAGTTCTATAATTCACCCCTCCACTTT.

In DNA form, the CDR3 reads TGTGCCAGCAGTTACTCGATTACGGGGTACTATGGCTACACCTTC. This translates into CASSYSITGYYGYTF. V gene TRBV6-5 combines with J gene TRBJ1-2; D gene ambiguous. The CDR3 spans 15 residues. Between the trimmed V and J ends, which lost 0 bases and 3 bases, there was a span of 11 bases. Germline values: CDR1 MNHEY, CDR2 SVGAGI.

V gene TRBV14 combines with J gene TRBJ2-5; 7 bases are shared with TRBD1. The V gene's germline CDR1 is SGHDN and CDR2 FVKESK. The J segment lost 5 bases and the V segment lost 4 bases, leaving 7 bases of the junction unmatched. This CDR3 has 14 amino acids. In nucleotides, the CDR3 is TGTGCCAGCAGCCCACAGGGGTTAGGGGAGACCCAGTACTTC. The encoded protein is CASSPQGLGETQYF.

The CDR3 here is CASSLERQEGPQYF. Here the CDR3 DNA reads TGTGCCAGCTCACTAGAGCGGCAGGAGGGGCCCCAGTACTTC. The rearrangement links TRBV18 to TRBJ2-5; D possibly corresponds to TRBD2 (6 bases). CDR1 and CDR2 from the germline V gene are KGHSH and LQKENI. The length of the CDR3 is 14 residues. V lost 4 bases and J 9 bases, leaving 18 bases between the germline ends.

This clone showed up just once. This sequence joins TRBV6-6 and TRBJ1-2; D uncertain. V lost 4 bases and J lost 8, with 11 bases in between. In germline, CDR1 is MNHNY, CDR2 SVGAGI (reference sequence). The CDR3 spans 12 residues. CDR3 in DNA: TGTGCCAGCAGTTCTGGGCAGCCCGGCTACACCTTC. This sequence encodes CASSSGQPGYTF.

For this clone: No conserved phenylalanine or tryptophan ends this CDR3, so it is likely a read error. The V gene is TRBV4-2, the J gene TRBJ2-3; TRBD2 matches 9 bases. There are 19 residues in the CDR3. The V segment lost 0 bases and the J segment 6 bases; nucleotides outside the gene matches: 16. Germline V gene sequence: CDR1 LGHNA, CDR2 YNFKEQ. CDR3 nucleotide sequence: TGTGCCAGCAGCCAAGAACCCAGCCGCCCTAGCGGGGCGGTGGATACGCAGTATGTT. This translates into CASSQEPSRPSGAVDTQYV.

The chain employs TRBV7-6 and TRBJ1-3; D gene unclear. Germline V gene lookup returns CDR1 SGHVS and CDR2 FNYEAQ. Trimming removed 1 base at V and 2 bases at J, with 9 bases between. The CDR3 is made up of 15 amino acids. CDR3 residues: CASSLGRVAGNTIYF. CDR3 DNA: TGTGCCAGCAGCTTAGGGCGGGTAGCTGGAAACACCATATATTTT.

The chain couples TRBV25-1 to TRBJ1-1, with D unclear. This CDR3 has 14 amino acids. Trimming took off 3 bases at V and 1 base at J, with 9 bases between the two ends. Germline loops: CDR1 MGHDK, CDR2 SYGVNS. DNA for the CDR3: TGTGCCAGCAGTGACGGCGTAGCGAACACTGAAGCTTTCTTT. Its translation: CASSDGVANTEAFF.

The V gene is TRBV7-2, the J gene TRBJ1-1; 9 bases fit TRBD1. The germline CDR1 and CDR2 sequences are SGHTA and FQGNSA. This CDR3 is 14 amino acids long. V was pared by 5 bases and J by 7 bases, with 8 bases of the junction left unmatched. CDR3 loop: CASSEDRGSREAFF. As DNA, the CDR3 is TGTGCCAGCAGCGAGGACAGGGGAAGCCGTGAAGCTTTCTTT.